This T cell receptor (beta chain) was sequenced for a study of cytomegalovirus exposure and HLA in healthy donors. Study-wide results and limits: The authors confirmed in vitro that a few CMV-associated chains were specific for CMV antigens.

V shed 7 bases, J shed 6 bases, and the junction held 4 bases outside the gene matches. Germline V gene lookup returns CDR1 ENHRY and CDR2 SYGVKD. The CDR3 is 12 amino acids. On this clone: Its cognate antigen is unknown.

The data were produced by immunoSEQ multiplex PCR, yet TCRdb's version contains in-frame clones alone and is incomplete. The table has roughly 260,000 clones, 90% seen once. This chain joins TRBV10-3 and TRBJ1-2, with 8 bases identical to TRBD1. This TCR was recovered from a woman in her late teens or twenties in good health and CMV-seronegative. Sequenced input: PBMCs. DNA for the CDR3: TGTGCCATCACAGGGGGCTCGGATGGCTACACCTTC. As protein: CAITGGSDGYTF.